This T cell receptor (beta chain) comes out of a study of siplizumab effects on memory and regulatory T cells. The CDR3 extends over 14 amino acids. V was shortened by 8 bases and J by 1 base, with 12 bases between the two germline ends. The germline V gene has CDR1 MNHEY and CDR2 SVGAGI. In the case of this clone: Its matching antigen is unknown.

Broader study findings: In unstimulated cells, naive T cells appeared more diverse than memory T cells and seemed major alloresponse contributors. Only a minor fraction of alloreactive clones mapped to unstimulated subsets.

Clones were sequenced by immunoSEQ multiplex PCR, and TCRdb holds only the in-frame ones, with some missing. The sample lists around 100,000 clones, around 93% occurring once. The V call is TRBV6-5, the J call TRBJ1-5; no clear D gene. The specimen was non-Treg CD4+ T cells sorted from blood. The receptor was isolated from a human donor in good health. CDR3 loop: CASSSSWSNQPQHF. Written as DNA, the CDR3 is TGTGCCAGCTCCTCGAGTTGGAGCAATCAGCCCCAGCATTTT.